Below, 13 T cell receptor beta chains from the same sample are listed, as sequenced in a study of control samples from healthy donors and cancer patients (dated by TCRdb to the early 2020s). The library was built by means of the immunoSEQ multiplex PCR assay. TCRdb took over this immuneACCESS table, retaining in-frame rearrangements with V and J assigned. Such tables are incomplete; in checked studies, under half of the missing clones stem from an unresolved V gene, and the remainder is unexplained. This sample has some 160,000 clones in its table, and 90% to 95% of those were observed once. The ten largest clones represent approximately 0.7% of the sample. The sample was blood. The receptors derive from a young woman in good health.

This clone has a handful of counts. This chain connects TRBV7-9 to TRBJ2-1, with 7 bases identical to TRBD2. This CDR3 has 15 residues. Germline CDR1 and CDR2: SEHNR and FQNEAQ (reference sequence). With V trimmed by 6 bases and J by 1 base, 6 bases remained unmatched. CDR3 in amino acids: CASSTWGGSYNEQFF. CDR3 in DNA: TGTGCCAGCAGTACATGGGGGGGATCCTACAATGAGCAGTTCTTC.

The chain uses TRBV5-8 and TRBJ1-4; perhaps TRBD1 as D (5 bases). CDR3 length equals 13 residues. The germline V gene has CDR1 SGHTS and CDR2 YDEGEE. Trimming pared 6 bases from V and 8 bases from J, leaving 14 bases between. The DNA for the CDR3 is TGTGCCAGCACTCCAGGGATTGGAGAAAAACTGTTTTTT. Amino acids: CASTPGIGEKLFF. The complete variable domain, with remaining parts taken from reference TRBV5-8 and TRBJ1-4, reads EAGVTQSPTHLIKTRGQQATLRCSPISGHTSVYWYQQALGLGLQFLLWYDEGEERNRGNFPPRFSGRQFPNYSSELNVNALELEDSALYLCASTPGIGEKLFFGSGTQLSVL.

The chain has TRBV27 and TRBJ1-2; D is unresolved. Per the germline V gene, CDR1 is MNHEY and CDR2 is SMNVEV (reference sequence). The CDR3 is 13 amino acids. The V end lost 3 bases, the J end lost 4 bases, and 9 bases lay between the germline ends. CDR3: CASSFGSTYGYTF. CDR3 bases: TGTGCCAGCAGTTTTGGAAGCACCTATGGCTACACCTTC.

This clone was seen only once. The CDR3 DNA reads TGTGCCATCAGTGAGTTAAACACTAGCGACGGTGAGCAGTTCTTC. Protein: CAISELNTSDGEQFF. J is TRBJ2-1 and V is TRBV10-3; 7 bases line up with TRBD2. Germline-derived CDR1 and CDR2 are ENHRY and SYGVKD. This CDR3 region has 15 residues. V trimming: 1 base; J trimming: 9 bases; junction bases outside the gene matches: 9.

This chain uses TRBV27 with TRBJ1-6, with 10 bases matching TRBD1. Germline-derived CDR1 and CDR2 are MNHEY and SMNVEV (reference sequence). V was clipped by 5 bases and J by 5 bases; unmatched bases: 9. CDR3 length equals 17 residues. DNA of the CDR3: TGTGCCAGCAGTCCCCCGGGACAGGGGAACCATAATTCACCCCTCCACTTT. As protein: CASSPPGQGNHNSPLHF.

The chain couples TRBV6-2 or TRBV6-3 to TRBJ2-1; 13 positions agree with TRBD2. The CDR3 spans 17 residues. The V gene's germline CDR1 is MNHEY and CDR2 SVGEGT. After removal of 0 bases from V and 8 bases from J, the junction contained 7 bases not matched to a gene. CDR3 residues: CASSYSPTSGRVDEQFF. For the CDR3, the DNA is TGTGCCAGCAGTTACTCGCCAACTAGCGGGAGGGTCGATGAGCAGTTCTTC.

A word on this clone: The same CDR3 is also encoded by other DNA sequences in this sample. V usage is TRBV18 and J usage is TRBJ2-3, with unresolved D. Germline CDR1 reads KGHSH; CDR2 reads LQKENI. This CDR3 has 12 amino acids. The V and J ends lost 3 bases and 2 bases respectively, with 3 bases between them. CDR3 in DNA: TGTGCCAGCTCACCCTACACAGATACGCAGTATTTT. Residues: CASSPYTDTQYF. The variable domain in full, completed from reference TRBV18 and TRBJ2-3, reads NAGVMQNPRHLVRRRGQEARLRCSPMKGHSHVYWYRQLPEEGLKFMVYLQKENIIDESGMPKERFSAEFPKEGPSILRIQQVVRGDSAAYFCASSPYTDTQYFGPGTRLTVL.

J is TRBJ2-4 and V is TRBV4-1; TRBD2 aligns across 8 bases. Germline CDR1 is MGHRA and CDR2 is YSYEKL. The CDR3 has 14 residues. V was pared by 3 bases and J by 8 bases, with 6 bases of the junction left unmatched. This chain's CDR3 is CASSHREGRYIQYF. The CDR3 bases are TGCGCCAGCAGCCACCGGGAGGGCCGGTACATTCAGTACTTC.

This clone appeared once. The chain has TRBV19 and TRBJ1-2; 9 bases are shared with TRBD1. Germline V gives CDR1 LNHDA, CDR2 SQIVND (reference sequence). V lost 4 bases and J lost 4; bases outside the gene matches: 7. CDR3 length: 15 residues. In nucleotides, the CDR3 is TGTGCCAGTAGTACCGGACAGGGGACTATCTATGGCTACACCTTC. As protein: CASSTGQGTIYGYTF.

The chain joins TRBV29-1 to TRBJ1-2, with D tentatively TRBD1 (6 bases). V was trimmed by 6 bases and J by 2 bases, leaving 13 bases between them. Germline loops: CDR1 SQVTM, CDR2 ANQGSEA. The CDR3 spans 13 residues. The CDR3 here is CSVLKTGNYGYTF. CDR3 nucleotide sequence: TGCAGCGTCCTTAAAACAGGGAACTATGGCTACACCTTC.

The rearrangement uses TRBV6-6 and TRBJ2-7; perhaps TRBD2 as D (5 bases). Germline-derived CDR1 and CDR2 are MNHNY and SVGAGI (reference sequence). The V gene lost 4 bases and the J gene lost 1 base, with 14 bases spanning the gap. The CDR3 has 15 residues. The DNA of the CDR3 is TGTGCCAGCAGTTCGCCCCGGGGTGGGTCCTACGAGCAGTACTTC. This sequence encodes CASSSPRGGSYEQYF.

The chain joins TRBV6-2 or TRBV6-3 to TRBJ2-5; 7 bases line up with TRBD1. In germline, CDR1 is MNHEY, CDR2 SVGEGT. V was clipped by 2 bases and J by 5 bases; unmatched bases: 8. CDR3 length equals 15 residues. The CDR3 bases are TGTGCCAGCAGTTACCAGGCGACAGGGATGGAGACCCAGTACTTC. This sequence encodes CASSYQATGMETQYF.

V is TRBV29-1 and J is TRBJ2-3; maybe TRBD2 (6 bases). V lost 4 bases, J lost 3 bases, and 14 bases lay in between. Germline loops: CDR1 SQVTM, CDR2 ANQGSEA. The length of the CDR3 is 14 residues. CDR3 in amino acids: CSVGAGRLTDTQYF. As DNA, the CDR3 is TGCAGCGTTGGGGCGGGACGTCTTACAGATACGCAGTATTTT.